Presented here are 27 T cell receptor beta chains from one specimen sequenced in a study of cytomegalovirus exposure and HLA in healthy donors. Sequencing used immunoSEQ multiplex PCR; TCRdb keeps in-frame clones, though not all of them. This sample carries 300,000 to 450,000 clones, 70% to 90% of them seen once, and the ten largest clones take roughly 0.8%. Specimen: PBMCs. Receptor source: a woman under 30 in good health and CMV-seronegative.

This chain joins TRBV6-1 and TRBJ1-4; D not resolved. Germline V gives CDR1 MNHNS, CDR2 SASEGT. The ends were cut back, 3 bases at V and 7 bases at J, with 6 bases in the middle. The CDR3 extends over 12 amino acids. CDR3 sequence: CASSESGEKLFF. In DNA, the CDR3 is TGTGCCAGCAGTGAGAGTGGTGAAAAACTGTTTTTT.

The CDR3 here is CASSPRGGEKGEQYF. CDR3 nucleotide sequence: TGTGCCAGCAGTCCCCGCGGAGGGGAGAAGGGTGAGCAGTACTTC. This sequence joins TRBV25-1 and TRBJ2-7, with D perhaps TRBD2 (6 bases). The V end lost 5 bases, the J end lost 7 bases, and 21 bases lay between the germline ends. In germline, CDR1 is MGHDK, CDR2 SYGVNS. CDR3 length: 15 amino acids.

The rearrangement uses TRBV9 and TRBJ2-3; 8 bases align to TRBD2. CDR3 length: 16 residues. The ends lost 1 base at V and 1 base at J; junction bases unmatched: 5. Germline CDR1 and CDR2: SGDLS and YYNGEE. CDR3 residues: CASSVRGTRGTDTQYF. CDR3 in DNA: TGTGCCAGCAGCGTAAGAGGGACTAGGGGCACAGATACGCAGTATTTT.

This rearrangement joins TRBV11-2 to TRBJ2-7, with D perhaps matching TRBD2 (6 bases). CDR3 length equals 13 residues. The V and J ends lost 4 bases and 1 base respectively, with 8 bases between them. Germline-derived CDR1 and CDR2 are SGHAT and FQNNGV. In DNA form, the CDR3 reads TGTGCCAGCAGCTCCGGGGGTTCCTACGAGCAGTACTTC. Its protein product is CASSSGGSYEQYF.

In DNA, the CDR3 is TGTGCCAGCAGTTTCGGCGGGGGGGCGAACACCGGGGAGCTGTTTTTT. Translated: CASSFGGGANTGELFF. The V and J genes are TRBV27 and TRBJ2-2; 9 nucleotides match TRBD2. J gave up 0 bases and V 3 bases, and 2 bases lay outside the gene matches. This CDR3 has 16 residues. The germline V gene has CDR1 MNHEY and CDR2 SMNVEV (reference sequence).

The rearrangement joins TRBV18 to TRBJ2-7; 8 bases line up with TRBD1. CDR1 is KGHSH and CDR2 is LQKENI in the germline V gene. V was clipped by 5 bases and J by 8 bases; unmatched bases: 8. There are 13 residues in the CDR3. For the CDR3, the DNA is TGTGCCAGCTCAGCGGACAGGGTTGAAAAGCAGTACTTC. Amino acid sequence: CASSADRVEKQYF.

CDR3 nucleotides: TGCAGCGTTGAAGACGGGAGGGAGGGGACCCAGTACTTC. As protein: CSVEDGREGTQYF. The V call is TRBV29-1, the J call TRBJ2-5; 8 bases match TRBD2. CDR1 is SQVTM and CDR2 is ANQGSEA in the germline V gene. Trimming removed 0 bases from V and 7 bases from J; junction bases left unmatched: 4. The CDR3 has 13 amino acids.

The genes are TRBV28 and TRBJ2-1, with 10 bases matching TRBD2. Trimming took 7 bases from V and 8 from J; bases not matched to a gene: 20. Per the germline V gene, CDR1 is MDHEN and CDR2 is SYDVKM. The CDR3 has 18 residues. CDR3 DNA sequence: TGTGCCAGCACCCCACTCACCGCGGCTAGCGGGGGATTCCATGAGCAGTTCTTC. It is translated as CASTPLTAASGGFHEQFF.

V is TRBV6-6 and J is TRBJ2-7, with 7 bases aligning to TRBD1. The CDR3 is 14 amino acids. CDR1 and CDR2 (germline): MNHNY, SVGAGI (reference sequence). V shed 6 bases, J shed 5 bases, and the junction held 10 bases outside the gene matches. The CDR3 sequence is CASRFKGARNEQYF. The CDR3, as DNA: TGTGCCAGCAGGTTTAAGGGGGCGAGGAACGAGCAGTACTTC.

This clone was seen more than once but under ten times. The rearrangement uses TRBV30 and TRBJ2-7, with TRBD1 as a possible D gene (6 bases). Germline CDR1 is GTSNPN and CDR2 is SVGIG (reference sequence). The CDR3 spans 10 residues. The ends were cut back, 1 base at V and 12 bases at J, with 10 bases in the middle. DNA of the CDR3: TGTGCCTGGAGTGGAGGGACACTGTACTTC. This translates into CAWSGGTLYF.

This clone was seen only once. This chain joins TRBV28 and TRBJ1-1, with 9 bases matching TRBD1. After removal of 6 bases from V and 6 bases from J, the junction contained 8 bases not matched to a gene. There are 14 residues in the CDR3. Germline values: CDR1 MDHEN, CDR2 SYDVKM. In nucleotides, the CDR3 is TGTGCCAGCAGACCTCCGGGACAGGGACCTGAAGCTTTCTTT. As protein: CASRPPGQGPEAFF. Drawing the rest from reference TRBV28 and TRBJ1-1, the complete variable domain is DVKVTQSSRYLVKRTGEKVFLECVQDMDHENMFWYRQDPGLGLRLIYFSYDVKMKEKGDIPEGYSVSREKKERFSLILESASTNQTSMYLCASRPPGQGPEAFFGQGTRLTVV.

The chain links TRBV2 to TRBJ2-1, with 12 positions matching TRBD2. V shed 7 bases and J 6 bases; nucleotides not matched to a gene: 4. This CDR3 region has 14 residues. Per germline, CDR1 SNHLY and CDR2 FYNNEI. The CDR3 DNA reads TGTGCCAGCAACCTAGCGGGAGGGGCCAATGAGCAGTTCTTC. Protein: CASNLAGGANEQFF.

V usage is TRBV6-1 and J usage is TRBJ2-5; D is perhaps TRBD1 (6 bases). The CDR3 has 14 residues. Germline V lookup: CDR1 MNHNS, CDR2 SASEGT. Trimming removed 2 bases from V and 6 bases from J, with 13 bases in between. The CDR3 coding sequence is TGTGCCAGCAGTGAATTGGGGGCCGGGAAGACCCAGTACTTC. Its protein product is CASSELGAGKTQYF.

The rearrangement joins TRBV2 to TRBJ1-1; D is unresolved. There are 13 residues in the CDR3. Trimming cost V 4 bases and J 0 bases, with 6 bases left between them. Germline V gene sequence: CDR1 SNHLY, CDR2 FYNNEI. DNA of the CDR3: TGTGCCAGCAGTGCGGGGATGAACACTGAAGCTTTCTTT. Protein: CASSAGMNTEAFF. Drawing the rest from reference TRBV2 and TRBJ1-1, the complete variable domain is EPEVTQTPSHQVTQMGQEVILRCVPISNHLYFYWYRQILGQKVEFLVSFYNNEISEKSEIFDDQFSVERPDGSNFTLKIRSTKLEDSAMYFCASSAGMNTEAFFGQGTRLTVV.

V gene TRBV2 combines with J gene TRBJ1-1; 7 nucleotides align to TRBD1. The CDR3 loop spans 16 amino acids. The V gene end was trimmed by 9 bases and the J gene end by 0 bases; junction bases not matched to a gene: 13. Germline V CDR1 and CDR2: SNHLY, FYNNEI. CDR3 protein: CARNPGQLAMNTEAFF. CDR3 DNA sequence: TGTGCCAGGAACCCGGGACAGTTAGCCATGAACACTGAAGCTTTCTTT. Combining the CDR3 with reference TRBV2 and TRBJ1-1 gives the whole variable domain EPEVTQTPSHQVTQMGQEVILRCVPISNHLYFYWYRQILGQKVEFLVSFYNNEISEKSEIFDDQFSVERPDGSNFTLKIRSTKLEDSAMYFCARNPGQLAMNTEAFFGQGTRLTVV.

The V call is TRBV4-1, the J call TRBJ2-3; the D gene is possibly TRBD2 (7 bases). Trimming cost V 1 base and J 6 bases, with 23 bases left between them. Germline assignment: CDR1 MGHRA and CDR2 YSYEKL. This CDR3 is built from 18 residues. Here the CDR3 reads CASSQVGLGGAPADTQYF. The CDR3 coding sequence is TGCGCCAGCAGCCAAGTAGGGTTGGGGGGGGCCCCAGCGGATACGCAGTATTTT.

The genes are TRBV5-4 and TRBJ2-1; 7 bases are a match to TRBD2. Germline CDR1 is SGHNT and CDR2 is YYREEE (reference sequence). Trimming removed 4 bases from V and 12 bases from J; junction bases left unmatched: 7. The CDR3 covers 12 residues. DNA of the CDR3: TGTGCCAGCAGCGGGGGGGACTCTGGGCAGTTCTTC. Amino acids: CASSGGDSGQFF.

Only a few counts were recorded for this clone. V gene TRBV6-1 combines with J gene TRBJ2-3; 9 bases are shared with TRBD2. The CDR3 totals 17 residues. J gave up 1 base and V 3 bases, and 8 bases lay outside the gene matches. Germline values: CDR1 MNHNS, CDR2 SASEGT. The CDR3, as DNA: TGTGCCAGCAGTGACCCGACGACTAGCGGTCGCACAGATACGCAGTATTTT. This encodes CASSDPTTSGRTDTQYF.

The rearrangement links TRBV10-3 to TRBJ2-3; TRBD2 is a possible D gene (6 bases). This CDR3 is built from 16 residues. Germline V lookup: CDR1 ENHRY, CDR2 SYGVKD. V shed 5 bases and J shed 2 bases, with 17 bases lying between them. CDR3 residues: CAISLRGSGTTDTQYF. The CDR3 coding sequence is TGTGCCATCAGTCTTCGGGGGTCGGGGACCACAGATACGCAGTATTTT.

The chain carries TRBV10-2 and TRBJ2-2; TRBD1 matches at 9 bases. V lost 4 bases to trimming and J lost 7 bases; unmatched junction nucleotides: 7. Looked up from germline, CDR1 is WSHSY and CDR2 is SAAADI. The CDR3 is 15 amino acids. This CDR3 reads CASSAGDRVIGELFF. CDR3 bases: TGCGCCAGCAGTGCTGGGGACAGGGTAATCGGGGAGCTGTTTTTT.

This clone appeared a few times. The chain uses TRBV5-4 and TRBJ2-1, with TRBD2 matching over 8 bases. V lost 7 bases and J lost 10; bases outside the gene matches: 13. The CDR3 is made up of 14 amino acids. Germline V CDR1 and CDR2: SGHNT, YYREEE (reference sequence). CDR3 protein: CASAVSGSYREQFF. The CDR3, as DNA: TGTGCCAGCGCGGTAAGCGGGAGCTACAGAGAGCAGTTCTTC.

The genes are TRBV7-9 and TRBJ2-2, with a possible D match to TRBD2 (6 bases). The germline CDR1 and CDR2 sequences are SEHNR and FQNEAQ (reference sequence). V lost 7 bases, J lost 0 bases, and 15 bases lay in between. This CDR3 is built from 16 residues. This CDR3 reads CASTHGGFANTGELFF. The CDR3 bases are TGTGCCAGCACCCATGGGGGGTTCGCGAACACCGGGGAGCTGTTTTTT.

This CDR3 is CAIGWDTFYYGYTF. In DNA form, the CDR3 reads TGTGCCATAGGCTGGGACACCTTCTACTATGGCTACACCTTC. This chain connects TRBV6-1 to TRBJ1-2; a weak D match, TRBD1 (6 bases). The germline CDR1 and CDR2 sequences are MNHNS and SASEGT. Trimming left V 10 bases short and J 3 bases short, with 18 bases between. The CDR3 loop spans 14 amino acids.

This sequence joins TRBV27 and TRBJ2-7; 12 bases line up with TRBD2. Germline assignment: CDR1 MNHEY and CDR2 SMNVEV (reference sequence). V lost 6 bases and J lost 2; bases outside the gene matches: 8. The CDR3 sequence is 16 residues long. The DNA for the CDR3 is TGTGCCAGCAGCTACCGGACTAGCGGGAAGACCTACGAGCAGTACTTC. Its protein product is CASSYRTSGKTYEQYF.

The chain couples TRBV4-1 to TRBJ2-6; no definite D call. Germline CDR1 and CDR2: MGHRA and YSYEKL. This CDR3 contains 14 residues. Trimming took 7 bases from V and 4 from J, leaving 11 bases between them. The CDR3 loop reads CASTPQTGANVLTF. For the CDR3, the DNA is TGCGCCAGCACCCCTCAAACAGGGGCCAACGTCCTGACTTTC.

The gene calls are TRBV18 and TRBJ1-2; 8 bases agree with TRBD1. Trimming cost V 5 bases and J 4 bases; bases outside gene matches: 3. Germline V gene data show CDR1 as KGHSH and CDR2 as LQKENI. CDR3 size: 13 residues. CDR3 coding DNA: TGTGCCAGCTCAGAACAGGGGGGCTATGGCTACACCTTC. Translating gives CASSEQGGYGYTF.

The rearrangement links TRBV5-6 to TRBJ1-2; TRBD1 aligns across 7 bases. Germline V gene lookup returns CDR1 SGHDT and CDR2 YYEEEE. J lost 8 bases, V lost 0 bases, and 7 bases had no gene match. The CDR3 length is 14 residues. The CDR3: CASSLDGGGMGYTF. CDR3 sequence (DNA): TGTGCCAGCAGCTTGGATGGAGGGGGCATGGGCTACACCTTC.